This T cell receptor beta chain derives from a study of OX40 agonist ivuxolimab in advanced cancers. Study information: Patients were treated with intravenous ivuxolimab, dosed at 0.01 to 10 mg/kg and infused every 2 weeks.

Sequencing was performed with immunoSEQ multiplex PCR; in TCRdb, only in-frame clones are kept and a portion is missing. Among around 90,000 clones listed, roughly 84% were seen once. Trimming removed 5 bases at V and 10 bases at J, with 19 bases between. The CDR3 length is 15 residues. Germline values: CDR1 SGHDT, CDR2 YYEEEE. The chain couples TRBV5-6 to TRBJ1-6; the D gene is possibly TRBD1 (5 bases). The origin of this receptor is an adult with an advanced solid tumor such as melanoma, head and neck, liver or kidney cancer. Source: CD4+ or CD8+ T cells sorted from blood, taken in a trial of the OX40 agonist ivuxolimab. CDR3 nucleotide sequence: TGTGCCAGCAGTCACCCTGGGACCTCCAGATCACCCCTCCACTTT. Amino acid sequence: CASSHPGTSRSPLHF. The full variable domain, completed using reference TRBV5-6 and TRBJ1-6, is DAGVTQSPTHLIKTRGQQVTLRCSPKSGHDTVSWYQQALGQGPQFIFQYYEEEERQRGNFPDRFSGHQFPNYSSELNVNALLLGDSALYLCASSHPGTSRSPLHFGNGTRLTVT.